The 9 T cell receptor beta chains presented below share a single source sample, sequenced in a study of post-analysis software for immune sequencing data (dated by TCRdb to 2015 to 2017). The study at large found these results: Roughly 5 TRBV segments, including TRBV5-6, TRBV5-1 and TRBV20-1, were significantly more frequent in patients than controls.

Library construction relied on PCR. TCRdb records Illumina HiSeq 2500 as the sequencer. To reduce PCR and sequencing biases, unique molecular identifiers were incorporated into the TCR beta cDNA libraries. TCRdb ran its own pipeline on the public reads, namely fastp trimming at Q25 and MiXCR clone calling, and kept in-frame beta chains. Identical CDR3 protein sequences are pooled into one entry, listed with their most common genes and DNA. Present in this sample are around 710,000 distinct CDR3 sequences, under 60% of which were seen just once. The ten largest clones add up to roughly 4.9% of the sample. For these TCRs, the target antigens are not known. The specimen sequenced was blood. The receptors derive from a girl aged 5-17 years with multiple sclerosis.

This clonotype was counted only a few times. The genes are TRBV10-2 and TRBJ2-3, with 9 bases identical to TRBD2. The CDR3 has 17 residues. Looked up from germline, CDR1 is WSHSY and CDR2 is SAAADI. Trimming took 3 bases from V and 0 from J; bases not matched to a gene: 7. CDR3 sequence reads: CASSDTSGYSSTDTQYF. CDR3 coding DNA: TGCGCCAGCAGTGACACTAGCGGGTATAGTAGCACAGATACGCAGTATTTT.

This clonotype appeared a few times. This rearrangement joins TRBV6-2 or TRBV6-3 to TRBJ2-3, with unresolved D. Germline loops: CDR1 MNHEY, CDR2 SVGEGT. V was pared by 0 bases and J by 2 bases, with 6 bases between. This CDR3 is 14 amino acids long. The CDR3 DNA reads TGTGCCAGCAGTTACTCGACCGTCACAGATACGCAGTATTTT. Protein product: CASSYSTVTDTQYF.

The chain carries TRBV20-1 and TRBJ2-1; 7 nucleotides align to TRBD2. The CDR3 sequence is 14 residues long. V was pared by 5 bases and J by 6 bases, with 10 bases of the junction left unmatched. Germline V gene data show CDR1 as DFQATT and CDR2 as SNEGSKA (reference sequence). CDR3 amino acids: CSAPSGFVANEQFF. DNA of the CDR3: TGCAGTGCTCCTAGCGGCTTTGTAGCCAATGAGCAGTTCTTC.

The chain couples TRBV5-1 to TRBJ2-2; 9 nucleotides match TRBD1. Trimming took 3 bases from V and 4 from J; bases not matched to a gene: 1. The CDR3 is made up of 14 amino acids. Germline V CDR1 and CDR2: SGHRS, YFSETQ. CDR3 sequence reads: CASSWTGVTGELFF. CDR3 bases: TGCGCCAGCAGCTGGACAGGGGTCACCGGGGAGCTGTTTTTT.

The rearrangement links TRBV13 to TRBJ2-7; D gene ambiguous. Germline CDR1 and CDR2: PRHDT and FYEKMQ (reference sequence). The CDR3 has 12 residues. V shed 5 bases and J shed 6 bases, with 11 bases lying between them. CDR3 nucleotides: TGTGCCAGCAGCGTAGAGACTGGCGAGCAGTACTTC. It specifies CASSVETGEQYF.

J is TRBJ1-5 and V is TRBV4-3; D unclear. V was cut by 0 bases and J by 3 bases, with 6 bases left in between. This CDR3 has 14 residues. The germline V gene has CDR1 LGHNA and CDR2 YSLEER. The DNA for the CDR3 is TGCGCCAGCAGCCAAGACCCGAACAATCAGCCCCAGCATTTT. This gives the protein CASSQDPNNQPQHF.

The rearrangement uses TRBV24-1 and TRBJ2-7, with D perhaps TRBD1 or TRBD2 (5 bases each). There are 14 residues in the CDR3. Germline V CDR1 and CDR2: KGHDR, SFDVKD. V was pared by 3 bases and J by 0 bases, with 8 bases between. The CDR3 reads CATSDRGDSYEQYF. DNA for the CDR3: TGTGCCACCAGTGATCGAGGGGACTCCTACGAGCAGTACTTC.

This clonotype was counted only a few times. The V and J genes are TRBV7-9 and TRBJ2-7, with D perhaps TRBD2 (5 bases). Germline V gene lookup returns CDR1 SEHNR and CDR2 FQNEAQ (reference sequence). This CDR3 has 13 amino acids. The V and J ends lost 5 bases and 5 bases respectively, with 13 bases between them. The CDR3 nucleotides read TGTGCCAGCAGCCCCAGCGGCAGGCACGAGCAGTACTTC. Translated: CASSPSGRHEQYF.

A few counts support this clonotype. V gene TRBV6-5 combines with J gene TRBJ2-1, with 11 bases that match TRBD2. V was pared by 4 bases and J by 4 bases, with 3 bases of the junction left unmatched. Germline loops: CDR1 MNHEY, CDR2 SVGAGI. The CDR3 is 15 residues long. CDR3 protein: CASSWGLAEYNEQFF. Written as DNA, the CDR3 is TGTGCCAGCAGTTGGGGACTAGCGGAGTACAATGAGCAGTTCTTC.